Below are 28 T cell receptor beta chains sequenced from a single sample in a study of Graves' ophthalmopathy and Graves' hyperthyroidism. Amplification of the TCR beta CDR3 regions used RNA transcripts (as template). HTBI-primed RT-PCR formed the first round, and a multiplex PCR formed the second. MiXCR, run by TCRdb on the multiplex PCR reads, gives a single entry per CDR3 protein. The sample lists 200,000 to 250,000 distinct CDR3 sequences; roughly 50% were seen once. Input material: peripheral blood. The receptors here all came from an adult man with Graves' ophthalmopathy.

The rearrangement joins TRBV19 to TRBJ2-2, with 9 positions matching TRBD2. The CDR3 extends over 20 amino acids. The ends lost 6 bases at V and 3 bases at J; junction bases unmatched: 20. Germline V gene lookup returns CDR1 LNHDA and CDR2 SQIVND (reference sequence). The CDR3 sequence: CASRRRSGTSQIHYTGELFF. The CDR3 bases are TGTGCCAGTAGAAGGCGTTCGGGGACTAGCCAAATCCATTACACCGGGGAGCTGTTTTTT.

The V call is TRBV5-1, the J call TRBJ2-7; TRBD1 is a possible D gene (6 bases). This CDR3 spans 16 amino acids. Trimming cost V 0 bases and J 0 bases, with 13 bases left between them. CDR1 and CDR2 from the germline V gene are SGHRS and YFSETQ. DNA for the CDR3: TGCGCCAGCAGCTTGGAGTCAGGGGTGGCCTCCTACGAGCAGTACTTC. Amino acids: CASSLESGVASYEQYF.

This chain links TRBV2 with TRBJ2-5; TRBD2 aligns across 11 bases. The CDR3 sequence is 16 residues long. The germline V gene encodes CDR1 SNHLY and CDR2 FYNNEI. Unmatched junction bases numbered 3, after V lost 2 bases and J lost 1 base. The CDR3 here is CASSELLAGAQETQYF. The CDR3, as DNA: TGTGCCAGCAGTGAATTACTAGCGGGGGCCCAAGAGACCCAGTACTTC.

The sample holds one count of this clonotype. This sequence joins TRBV6-5 and TRBJ1-4; TRBD1 matches at 9 bases. V dropped 7 bases and J dropped 3; count of bases not matched to a gene: 6. Germline values: CDR1 MNHEY, CDR2 SVGAGI. CDR3 length: 15 amino acids. The DNA of the CDR3 is TGTGCCAGCACCTGGACAGGGGCATCTAATGAAAAACTGTTTTTT. It codes for CASTWTGASNEKLFF.

The V gene is TRBV7-2, the J gene TRBJ1-2; possible D gene TRBD1, 6 bases. The CDR3 spans 13 residues. The V gene lost 7 bases and the J gene lost 3 bases, with 12 bases spanning the gap. CDR1 is SGHTA, CDR2 FQGNSA, per germline. The CDR3 DNA reads as TGTGCCAGCAACGTCTACAGGGACTATGGCTACACCTTC. Encoded protein: CASNVYRDYGYTF.

This clonotype was seen only a few times. This chain connects TRBV20-1 to TRBJ1-1; no clear D. V dropped 3 bases and J dropped 1 base, with 9 bases sitting between them. CDR3 size: 13 residues. CDR1 is DFQATT, CDR2 SNEGSKA, per germline (reference sequence). The CDR3 region has the DNA TGCAGTGCTAGCTCGCCCGGGAACACTGAAGCTTTCTTT. Amino acid sequence: CSASSPGNTEAFF.

The chain joins TRBV11-2 to TRBJ2-7; 9 bases align to TRBD1. This CDR3 contains 13 residues. V shed 8 bases, J shed 12 bases, and the junction held 14 bases outside the gene matches. Germline V gene data show CDR1 as SGHAT and CDR2 as FQNNGV. The CDR3 reads CASLTTPGQGLYF. CDR3 in DNA: TGTGCCAGCTTGACTACCCCGGGACAGGGCCTGTACTTC. The full variable domain, with the rest looked up from reference TRBV11-2 and TRBJ2-7, is EAGVAQSPRYKIIEKRQSVAFWCNPISGHATLYWYQQILGQGPKLLIQFQNNGVVDDSQLPKDRFSAERLKGVDSTLKIQPAKLEDSAVYLCASLTTPGQGLYFGPGTRLTVT.

The table lists this clonotype with many counts. The J gene is TRBJ1-5, the V gene TRBV29-1; D is perhaps TRBD1 (5 bases). CDR1 and CDR2 (germline): SQVTM, ANQGSEA. The CDR3 consists of 12 residues. V lost 4 bases and J lost 6, with 10 bases in between. CDR3 DNA: TGCAGCGTTGTTGGGGGAGGTCAGCCCCAGCATTTT. Its translation: CSVVGGGQPQHF.

J is TRBJ2-7 and V is TRBV20-1; 11 bases fit TRBD1. The V gene's germline CDR1 is DFQATT and CDR2 SNEGSKA (reference sequence). The CDR3 spans 11 residues. V lost 6 bases to trimming and J lost 9 bases; unmatched junction nucleotides: 4. The DNA for the CDR3 is TGCAGTGCCAAGGACAGGGGGCGGCAGTACTTC. This translates into CSAKDRGRQYF.

This clonotype was seen repeatedly, ten times or more. V usage is TRBV24-1 and J usage is TRBJ2-2; D is ambiguous. V was trimmed by 8 bases and J by 6 bases, leaving 6 bases between them. The length of the CDR3 is 11 residues. From germline, CDR1 is KGHDR and CDR2 SFDVKD. The DNA for the CDR3 is TGTGCCACCAAGGAATCCGGGGAGCTGTTTTTT. Residues: CATKESGELFF.

Points on this clonotype: A read error may be the cause here, since a much bigger clone is one base away. As the CDR3 is not closed by the conserved phenylalanine or tryptophan, this likely results from a read error. The chain recombines TRBV25-1 with TRBJ2-7; D is unresolved. The V gene lost 3 bases and the J gene lost 3 bases, with 6 bases spanning the gap. CDR3 size: 12 residues. Germline V gene data show CDR1 as MGHDK and CDR2 as SYGVNS. The CDR3 is CASSEWGYEQYL. DNA for the CDR3: TGTGCCAGCAGTGAGTGGGGCTACGAGCAGTACCTC.

This chain joins TRBV7-8 and TRBJ2-7; D is perhaps TRBD2 (5 bases). The CDR3 is 15 amino acids. Trimming cost V 0 bases and J 6 bases, with 15 bases left between them. Germline CDR1 reads SGHVS; CDR2 reads FQNEAQ. The CDR3 nucleotides read TGTGCCAGCAGCTTAGCGATCCGCGGGCTCGGCGAGCAGTACTTC. It yields the protein CASSLAIRGLGEQYF. The whole variable domain, filled in from reference TRBV7-8 and TRBJ2-7, reads GAGVSQSPRYKVAKRGQDVALRCDPISGHVSLFWYQQALGQGPEFLTYFQNEAQLDKSGLPSDRFFAERPEGSVSTLKIQRTQQEDSAVYLCASSLAIRGLGEQYFGPGTRLTVT.

The chain is built from TRBV10-1 and TRBJ1-1, with a tentative D call TRBD1 (5 bases). V shed 4 bases and J shed 4 bases, with 10 bases lying between them. The germline CDR1 and CDR2 sequences are WNHNN and SYGVQD (reference sequence). CDR3 length equals 13 residues. The CDR3 DNA sequence: TGCGCCAGCAGTGTGAGACAGACCACTGAAGCTTTCTTT. Residues: CASSVRQTTEAFF.

On this clonotype: At one end the junction does not follow the germline gene, possibly because of a read error. The chain employs TRBV4-1 and TRBJ2-2; 7 bases map to TRBD1. Germline V lookup: CDR1 MGHRA, CDR2 YSYEKL. This CDR3 region has 17 residues. CDR3 region: CASSQDQGRGLAGELFF. The DNA of the CDR3 is TGTGCCAGCAGCCAAGATCAAGGAAGGGGGCTAGCCGGGGAGCTGTTTTTT.

This clonotype was seen ten or more times. The chain is built from TRBV25-1 and TRBJ2-2, with D possibly being TRBD1 (6 bases). Trimming cost V 0 bases and J 7 bases, with 9 bases left between them. From germline, CDR1 is MGHDK and CDR2 SYGVNS. The CDR3 runs to 14 residues. The CDR3 loop is CASSEYQGNGELFF. The CDR3 bases are TGTGCCAGCAGTGAATATCAGGGGAACGGGGAGCTGTTTTTT.

The sample holds a few counts of this clonotype. The chain has TRBV19 and TRBJ2-7; TRBD1 or TRBD2 may be the D gene (6 bases each). This CDR3 is 15 amino acids long. Germline values: CDR1 LNHDA, CDR2 SQIVND (reference sequence). V lost 3 bases, J lost 6 bases, and 18 bases lay in between. The chain's CDR3 is CASSMAGAQGLEQYF. As DNA, the CDR3 is TGTGCCAGTAGTATGGCAGGGGCCCAGGGACTCGAGCAGTACTTC.

This clonotype was counted a few times. V gene TRBV14 combines with J gene TRBJ2-2; a possible D gene is TRBD1 (5 bases). The germline V and J ends were trimmed by 4 bases and 2 bases, with 14 bases remaining between them. The germline CDR1 and CDR2 sequences are SGHDN and FVKESK. The CDR3 runs 16 residues. CDR3 amino acids: CASSLTVTANTGELFF. The CDR3, as DNA: TGTGCCAGCAGCCTTACTGTGACAGCTAACACCGGGGAGCTGTTTTTT.

This clonotype has only one observation. This chain joins TRBV2 and TRBJ1-2; the D is unclear. The CDR3 consists of 14 residues. Germline V gene data show CDR1 as SNHLY and CDR2 as FYNNEI. V shed 1 base and J shed 4 bases, with 10 bases lying between them. DNA of the CDR3: TGTGCCAGCAGTGAAGTAGCGCGATCCTATGGCTACACCTTC. Amino acids: CASSEVARSYGYTF. Combining the CDR3 with reference TRBV2 and TRBJ1-2 gives the whole variable domain EPEVTQTPSHQVTQMGQEVILRCVPISNHLYFYWYRQILGQKVEFLVSFYNNEISEKSEIFDDQFSVERPDGSNFTLKIRSTKLEDSAMYFCASSEVARSYGYTFGSGTRLTVV.

This clonotype showed up just a few times. The chain links TRBV19 to TRBJ1-1; D unclear. There are 14 residues in the CDR3. V lost 5 bases and J lost 0, with 10 bases in between. CDR1 LNHDA and CDR2 SQIVND come from the germline V gene (reference sequence). CDR3 in amino acids: CASSVRVMNTEAFF. As DNA, the CDR3 is TGTGCCAGTAGTGTTAGGGTTATGAACACTGAAGCTTTCTTT.

This sequence joins TRBV20-1 and TRBJ2-2, with 10 nucleotides matching TRBD2. The germline gives CDR1 DFQATT, CDR2 SNEGSKA (reference sequence). The CDR3 is 16 residues long. J was trimmed by 0 bases and V by 3 bases; bases with no gene match: 4. The chain's CDR3 is CSASLGLAANTGELFF. CDR3 DNA: TGCAGTGCTAGTCTCGGACTAGCGGCGAACACCGGGGAGCTGTTTTTT.

This clonotype showed up just a few times. J is TRBJ2-5 and V is TRBV19, with D possibly matching TRBD1 (6 bases). V was shortened by 9 bases and J by 2 bases, with 10 bases between the two germline ends. From germline, CDR1 is LNHDA and CDR2 SQIVND (reference sequence). This CDR3 has 12 residues. CDR3 nucleotide sequence: TGTGCCAGACAGGGTTATCAAGAGACCCAGTACTTC. This codes for CARQGYQETQYF.

The chain combines TRBV5-1 with TRBJ2-2; tentative D call: TRBD2 (5 bases). The CDR3 sequence is 13 residues long. The V and J ends lost 0 bases and 7 bases respectively, with 7 bases between them. Per the germline V gene, CDR1 is SGHRS and CDR2 is YFSETQ. The CDR3 DNA follows: TGCGCCAGCAGCTTGGAGCGGAACGGGGAGCTGTTTTTT. This sequence encodes CASSLERNGELFF. Full variable domain (rest looked up from reference TRBV5-1 and TRBJ2-2): KAGVTQTPRYLIKTRGQQVTLSCSPISGHRSVSWYQQTPGQGLQFLFEYFSETQRNKGNFPGRFSGRQFSNSRSEMNVSTLELGDSALYLCASSLERNGELFFGEGSRLTVL.

V is TRBV5-4 and J is TRBJ2-2, with D possibly being TRBD1 (6 bases). The V gene lost 5 bases and the J gene lost 2 bases, with 13 bases spanning the gap. The CDR3 covers 15 residues. Looked up from germline, CDR1 is SGHNT and CDR2 is YYREEE (reference sequence). DNA of the CDR3: TGTGCCAGCAGGAACAGGGAGCTAAACACCGGGGAGCTGTTTTTT. Amino acids: CASRNRELNTGELFF.

V is TRBV11-3 and J is TRBJ1-2; D is uncertain. V was shortened by 5 bases and J by 6 bases, with 13 bases between the two germline ends. The CDR3 sequence is 13 residues long. Per germline, CDR1 SGHNT and CDR2 YENEEA. The CDR3 DNA sequence: TGTGCCAGCAGCCGCTCTTTGGGCGATGGCTACACCTTC. Translation: CASSRSLGDGYTF.

This clonotype was counted many times. The CDR3 DNA sequence: TGTGCCACCAGTGGTAGCAGCGTGGCCAACGTCCTGACTTTC. Amino acids: CATSGSSVANVLTF. The chain employs TRBV24-1 and TRBJ2-6; no firm D call. This CDR3 spans 14 amino acids. V was shortened by 5 bases and J by 6 bases, with 10 bases between the two germline ends. Germline V CDR1 and CDR2: KGHDR, SFDVKD.

Many counts were recorded for this clonotype. The chain combines TRBV10-3 with TRBJ2-5; no clear D gene. The V gene lost 0 bases and the J gene lost 3 bases, with 2 bases spanning the gap. Germline CDR1 ENHRY, CDR2 SYGVKD. This CDR3 spans 12 amino acids. The CDR3, as DNA: TGTGCCATCAGTGAGTCGGAAGAGACCCAGTACTTC. It encodes CAISESEETQYF.

The gene calls are TRBV28 and TRBJ2-5; no clear D. CDR3 size: 11 residues. Germline-derived CDR1 and CDR2 are MDHEN and SYDVKM. V lost 3 bases and J 4 bases, leaving 3 bases between the germline ends. The CDR3 region has the DNA TGTGCCAGCAGTTTCTTAGAGACCCAGTACTTC. This translates into CASSFLETQYF.

This sequence joins TRBV20-1 and TRBJ1-1; D gene ambiguous. The germline V gene encodes CDR1 DFQATT and CDR2 SNEGSKA (reference sequence). Trimming took off 6 bases at V and 0 bases at J, with 11 bases between the two ends. The CDR3 covers 13 residues. CDR3 coding DNA: TGCAGTGCCAGATCTTCAATGAACACTGAAGCTTTCTTT. Translated: CSARSSMNTEAFF.